The 20 T cell receptor beta chains below were found in one sample sequenced in a study of blood T cell repertoires in COVID-19. The assay was immunoSEQ multiplex PCR, and TCRdb's table has in-frame clones only and misses some. The table lists around 72,000 clones, approximately 91% of them singletons, with more than 25% in the top ten. The specimen sequenced was peripheral blood. Receptors were obtained from a man in his fifties with acute or convalescent COVID-19.

V is TRBV11-2 and J is TRBJ2-1, with 9 bases aligning to TRBD1. Germline loops: CDR1 SGHAT, CDR2 FQNNGV. CDR3 size: 15 residues. The trim removed 6 bases at V and 3 bases at J, leaving 6 bases unmatched. The CDR3 loop is CASRKGQGNYNEQFF. In DNA, the CDR3 is TGTGCCAGCAGGAAAGGACAGGGGAACTACAATGAGCAGTTCTTC.

The CDR3 nucleotides are TGCGCCAGCAGCCAAGATAAATACGGGGATCACGACACTGAAGCTTTCTTT. Amino acids: CASSQDKYGDHDTEAFF. The chain recombines TRBV4-1 with TRBJ1-1; no firm D call. V lost 0 bases to trimming and J lost 3 bases, with 17 bases between them. The CDR3 sequence is 17 residues long. In germline, CDR1 is MGHRA, CDR2 YSYEKL.

The rearrangement links TRBV10-1 to TRBJ2-1; 12 nucleotides align to TRBD1. The CDR3 is made up of 15 amino acids. The V gene's germline CDR1 is WNHNN and CDR2 SYGVQD (reference sequence). V lost 5 bases, J lost 2 bases, and 1 base stayed unmatched. The CDR3 protein is CASSRDRGPYNEQFF. Written as DNA, the CDR3 is TGCGCCAGCAGTAGGGACAGGGGGCCCTACAATGAGCAGTTCTTC.

The CDR3 protein is CASSLSGTSRNEQFF. The CDR3 coding sequence is TGTGCCAGCAGCTTGTCCGGGACTAGTAGGAATGAGCAGTTCTTC. The chain recombines TRBV5-6 with TRBJ2-1; 8 bases are shared with TRBD2. The CDR3 totals 15 residues. Germline-derived CDR1 and CDR2 are SGHDT and YYEEEE. Trimming took 1 base from V and 7 from J; bases not matched to a gene: 7.

The chain is built from TRBV11-2 and TRBJ2-3, with unresolved D. This CDR3 is 12 amino acids long. CDR1 is SGHAT and CDR2 is FQNNGV in the germline V gene. Deletions cut 5 bases from V and 3 bases from J, with 6 bases between. CDR3 region: CASSPETDTQYF. For the CDR3, the DNA is TGTGCCAGCAGCCCCGAGACAGATACGCAGTATTTT.

A remark on this clone: The junction does not match germline at one end; this may be a read error. The chain employs TRBV7-3 and TRBJ2-7; the D is unclear. The germline gives CDR1 SGHTA, CDR2 FQGTGA. The CDR3 spans 13 residues. CDR3 in DNA: TGTGCCAGCAGCTTAACCTATCCAGGCAGGTTAGACTTC. This translates into CASSLTYPGRLDF.

The chain links TRBV24-1 to TRBJ2-2; TRBD1 agrees at 8 bases. The CDR3 has 14 residues. Trimming took 3 bases from V and 5 from J; bases not matched to a gene: 1. Germline V lookup: CDR1 KGHDR, CDR2 SFDVKD. The CDR3 sequence is CATSDQGATGELFF. The CDR3 DNA is TGTGCCACCAGTGATCAGGGGGCGACCGGGGAGCTGTTTTTT.

The chain joins TRBV19 to TRBJ2-7; D is ambiguous. The CDR3 sequence is 14 residues long. Germline-derived CDR1 and CDR2 are LNHDA and SQIVND (reference sequence). Trimming shortened V by 6 bases and J by 3 bases, and 15 bases separated the two germline ends. CDR3 sequence (DNA): TGTGCCAGTAGCCCCCGAAACTCTGTCTACGAGCAGTACTTC. Translated, it gives CASSPRNSVYEQYF.

The genes are TRBV11-3 and TRBJ2-1; 16 bases match TRBD2. Germline V CDR1 and CDR2: SGHNT, YENEEA. V lost 3 bases and J lost 4; bases outside the gene matches: 6. This CDR3 is 18 amino acids long. In DNA form, the CDR3 reads TGTGCCAGCAGCTTGGCCGGGACTAGCGGGGGGGCGTACAATGAGCAGTTCTTC. This sequence encodes CASSLAGTSGGAYNEQFF.

V is TRBV5-1 and J is TRBJ2-2; D may be TRBD2 (5 bases). Trimming removed 5 bases from V and 5 bases from J, with 16 bases in between. This CDR3 region has 15 residues. CDR1 and CDR2 from the germline V gene are SGHRS and YFSETQ. In DNA, the CDR3 is TGCGCCAGCAGAGAAGACATGCCGGGAACCGGGGAGCTGTTTTTT. Its protein is CASREDMPGTGELFF.

The chain links TRBV18 to TRBJ2-7, with TRBD1 as a possible D gene (6 bases). CDR3 length: 16 amino acids. CDR1 KGHSH and CDR2 LQKENI come from the germline V gene. V gave up 2 bases and J gave up 5 bases, with 19 bases separating them. The CDR3 nucleotides are TGTGCCAGCTCACCAGTTTTAGCAGGGGTTCGGAACGAGCAGTACTTC. Residues: CASSPVLAGVRNEQYF.

This chain links TRBV7-3 with TRBJ1-1; no definite D call. V was pared by 0 bases and J by 6 bases, with 11 bases between. CDR3 length: 14 residues. Germline CDR1 is SGHTA and CDR2 is FQGTGA. Here the CDR3 reads CASSLTGREAEAFF. DNA of the CDR3: TGTGCCAGCAGCTTAACCGGGAGGGAGGCTGAAGCTTTCTTT.

V is TRBV7-2 and J is TRBJ2-3; TRBD2 agrees at 10 bases. The CDR3 is 18 amino acids. Trimming cost V 3 bases and J 2 bases; bases outside gene matches: 11. Per germline, CDR1 SGHTA and CDR2 FQGNSA. The CDR3 DNA is TGTGCCAGCAGCTTCCCCTCGGGACTAGCGCCCTACACAGATACGCAGTATTTT. Translating gives CASSFPSGLAPYTDTQYF.

The chain recombines TRBV12-5 with TRBJ1-6; 10 bases match TRBD1. The CDR3 runs to 18 residues. Germline V lookup: CDR1 LGHNT, CDR2 FRNRAP. V was clipped by 0 bases and J by 6 bases; unmatched bases: 8. The CDR3 loop is CASGLVTRDRGLNSPLHF. The CDR3 bases are TGTGCTAGTGGTTTGGTAACCCGGGACAGGGGTCTTAATTCACCCCTCCACTTT.

This chain connects TRBV28 to TRBJ2-2, with 7 bases identical to TRBD1. The CDR3 extends over 16 amino acids. J gave up 1 base and V 5 bases, and 7 bases lay outside the gene matches. Germline assignment: CDR1 MDHEN and CDR2 SYDVKM. Here the CDR3 reads CASSDTTGENTGELFF. The DNA for the CDR3 is TGTGCCAGCAGTGATACTACAGGGGAGAACACCGGGGAGCTGTTTTTT.

The chain carries TRBV6-2 or TRBV6-3 and TRBJ2-5; the D is unclear. V was cut by 2 bases and J by 2 bases, with 3 bases left in between. The CDR3 has 12 amino acids. The V gene's germline CDR1 is MNHEY and CDR2 SVGEGT. The CDR3 nucleotides read TGTGCCAGCAGTTACACACAAGAGACCCAGTACTTC. It encodes CASSYTQETQYF.

This chain uses TRBV5-8 with TRBJ1-1; D call uncertain. Trimming left V 0 bases short and J 2 bases short, with 8 bases between. Germline CDR1 is SGHTS and CDR2 is YDEGEE. The CDR3 covers 14 residues. The CDR3 region is CASSLEGGNTEAFF. The DNA of the CDR3 is TGTGCCAGCAGCTTGGAGGGAGGAAACACTGAAGCTTTCTTT.

The rearrangement uses TRBV3-1 (or the pseudogene TRBV3-2) and TRBJ2-7, with TRBD2 matching 13 bases. Germline CDR1 is LGHDT and CDR2 is YNNKEL (reference sequence). The CDR3 is 16 residues long. V lost 2 bases to trimming and J lost 3 bases; unmatched junction nucleotides: 4. The CDR3 loop is CASSQRTSGGFYEQYF. The CDR3 nucleotides are TGTGCCAGCAGCCAAAGGACTAGCGGGGGATTCTACGAGCAGTACTTC.

This clone has a handful of counts. The chain uses TRBV3-1 (or the pseudogene TRBV3-2) and TRBJ2-2; D gene unclear. The germline CDR1 and CDR2 sequences are LGHDT and YNNKEL (reference sequence). CDR3 size: 16 residues. V was pared by 0 bases and J by 3 bases, with 11 bases between. CDR3 sequence (DNA): TGTGCCAGCAGCCAAGAAGCCAAATCCTACACCGGGGAGCTGTTTTTT. Protein: CASSQEAKSYTGELFF.

The rearrangement joins TRBV29-1 to TRBJ2-7, with D possibly matching TRBD1 (6 bases). Trimming cost V 6 bases and J 0 bases, with 15 bases left between them. There are 14 residues in the CDR3. Germline assignment: CDR1 SQVTM and CDR2 ANQGSEA. The chain's CDR3 is CSVATGRASYEQYF. CDR3 bases: TGCAGCGTGGCCACAGGGAGAGCCTCCTACGAGCAGTACTTC.